These 24 T cell receptor beta chains originate from one sample sequenced in a study of T cell responses to AZD1222 COVID-19 vaccine (dated by TCRdb to the early 2020s). The library was prepared using the immunoSEQ multiplex PCR assay. TCRdb provides this immuneACCESS table in a form limited to in-frame rearrangements. Some clones are lacking; in checked studies, under half of them reflect an unresolved V gene, and why the rest are absent is not known. The table for this sample lists more than 75,000 clones; 70% to 90% of them were counted only once. The biggest ten clones account for roughly 1.7% of the sample. Taken with the paper, the label for time point translates to: baseline before first vaccination. Sample: peripheral blood, taken on day 0 of AZD1222 vaccination. The receptors here all came from an adult in good health.

V gene TRBV10-3 combines with J gene TRBJ1-3; D not resolved. This CDR3 has 13 residues. The germline V gene encodes CDR1 ENHRY and CDR2 SYGVKD. V lost 6 bases and J lost 0, with 6 bases in between. CDR3 bases: TGTGCCATCAGCTCGGACTCTGGAAACACCATATATTTT. Encoded protein: CAISSDSGNTIYF.

The chain recombines TRBV20-1 with TRBJ1-6; D remains unclear. The CDR3 has 14 residues. Trimming cost V 3 bases and J 5 bases, with 11 bases left between them. The germline CDR1 and CDR2 sequences are DFQATT and SNEGSKA (reference sequence). Here the CDR3 DNA reads TGCAGTGCTAGTACCCCGTCGGATAATTCACCCCTCCACTTT. Translation: CSASTPSDNSPLHF.

J is TRBJ1-1 and V is TRBV27; D uncertain. This CDR3 contains 14 residues. The germline V gene has CDR1 MNHEY and CDR2 SMNVEV (reference sequence). The V and J ends lost 6 bases and 1 base respectively, with 12 bases between them. The CDR3 sequence: CASRVFQRNTEAFF. The CDR3 DNA follows: TGTGCCAGCAGAGTGTTTCAGCGGAACACTGAAGCTTTCTTT.

This clone was observed a handful of times. The gene calls are TRBV6-5 and TRBJ1-3; TRBD1 is a possible D gene (5 bases). The germline CDR1 and CDR2 sequences are MNHEY and SVGAGI. V was cut by 3 bases and J by 0 bases, with 9 bases left in between. The CDR3 runs to 15 residues. CDR3 sequence reads: CASSYEGASGNTIYF. The CDR3 DNA is TGTGCCAGCAGTTATGAAGGGGCCTCTGGAAACACCATATATTTT.

For the CDR3, the DNA is TGTGCCAGCACCCCCGGGACCTCGGGAAACACCATATATTTT. Amino acids: CASTPGTSGNTIYF. The V and J genes are TRBV7-8 and TRBJ1-3, with D tentatively TRBD1 (5 bases). The CDR3 totals 14 residues. Deletions cut 7 bases from V and 4 bases from J, with 14 bases between. Germline V gives CDR1 SGHVS, CDR2 FQNEAQ.

V gene TRBV9 combines with J gene TRBJ2-3; 8 bases line up with TRBD2. Germline V gene data show CDR1 as SGDLS and CDR2 as YYNGEE. V was pared by 4 bases and J by 3 bases, with 10 bases of the junction left unmatched. There are 16 residues in the CDR3. The CDR3 loop reads CASSQTSGGGTDTQYF. The DNA of the CDR3 is TGTGCCAGCAGCCAGACCTCCGGGGGGGGTACAGATACGCAGTATTTT. Full variable domain (rest looked up from reference TRBV9 and TRBJ2-3): DSGVTQTPKHLITATGQRVTLRCSPRSGDLSVYWYQQSLDQGLQFLIQYYNGEERAKGNILERFSAQQFPDLHSELNLSSLELGDSALYFCASSQTSGGGTDTQYFGPGTRLTVL.

The rearrangement uses TRBV5-1 and TRBJ2-1; D remains unclear. Germline V gives CDR1 SGHRS, CDR2 YFSETQ. The V and J ends lost 5 bases and 3 bases respectively, with 12 bases between them. This CDR3 region has 14 residues. As DNA, the CDR3 is TGCGCCAGCAGTCCGACACAAAACTACAATGAGCAGTTCTTC. It is translated as CASSPTQNYNEQFF.

The chain combines TRBV5-1 with TRBJ1-2; 9 nucleotides agree with TRBD1. CDR1 SGHRS and CDR2 YFSETQ come from the germline V gene. With V trimmed by 0 bases and J by 8 bases, 5 bases remained unmatched. The CDR3 runs 14 residues. The CDR3 nucleotides read TGCGCCAGCAGCTTGGAGGGACAGGGACAAGGCTACACCTTC. Translation gives CASSLEGQGQGYTF.

The chain carries TRBV5-1 and TRBJ1-1; no clear D gene. Per the germline V gene, CDR1 is SGHRS and CDR2 is YFSETQ. CDR3 length: 13 amino acids. V was pared by 1 base and J by 3 bases, with 7 bases between. The chain's CDR3 is CASSLMGYTEAFF. The CDR3 nucleotides are TGCGCCAGCAGCTTGATGGGATACACTGAAGCTTTCTTT.

To note about this clone: This CDR3 is also generated by other DNA sequences in the sample. This chain connects TRBV6-2 or TRBV6-3 to TRBJ2-6; D uncertain. The CDR3 extends over 13 amino acids. Trimming took 5 bases from V and 4 from J, leaving 6 bases between them. CDR1 and CDR2 (germline): MNHEY, SVGEGT. The CDR3 spells CASSRSGANVLTF. The CDR3 DNA is TGTGCCAGCAGTAGATCAGGGGCCAACGTCCTGACTTTC.

This clone came up once. V usage is TRBV6-2 or TRBV6-3 and J usage is TRBJ2-3; 12 bases are a match to TRBD1. Trimming cost V 0 bases and J 0 bases; bases outside gene matches: 1. This CDR3 is built from 17 residues. Germline V gives CDR1 MNHEY, CDR2 SVGEGT. CDR3 DNA sequence: TGTGCCAGCAGTTACTCGGGACAGGGGGCGAGCACAGATACGCAGTATTTT. This translates into CASSYSGQGASTDTQYF.

V gene TRBV6-1 combines with J gene TRBJ1-6; TRBD1 matches 8 bases. J gave up 8 bases and V 4 bases, and 22 bases lay outside the gene matches. Germline V gives CDR1 MNHNS, CDR2 SASEGT. The CDR3 totals 20 residues. In nucleotides, the CDR3 is TGTGCCAGCAGTGCTCGGACAGGGACGATAATAACAAGTCGGGATTCACCCCTCCACTTT. This codes for CASSARTGTIITSRDSPLHF.

V usage is TRBV27 and J usage is TRBJ1-5, with D tentatively TRBD1 (5 bases). The CDR3 runs to 14 residues. The germline gives CDR1 MNHEY, CDR2 SMNVEV (reference sequence). Trimming removed 3 bases at V and 3 bases at J, with 9 bases between. The DNA of the CDR3 is TGTGCCAGCAGTTTCGGGGGGGACAATCAGCCCCAGCATTTT. It codes for CASSFGGDNQPQHF.

V usage is TRBV19 and J usage is TRBJ1-6; maybe TRBD1 (6 bases). Trimming removed 4 bases from V and 9 bases from J, with 10 bases in between. Germline V CDR1 and CDR2: LNHDA, SQIVND (reference sequence). This CDR3 region has 13 residues. This chain's CDR3 is CASSTGGGSPLHF. Here the CDR3 DNA reads TGTGCCAGTAGTACCGGGGGCGGTTCACCCCTCCACTTT. Based on the CDR3 plus reference TRBV19 and TRBJ1-6, the full variable domain is DGGITQSPKYLFRKEGQNVTLSCEQNLNHDAMYWYRQDPGQGLRLIYYSQIVNDFQKGDIAEGYSVSREKKESFPLTVTSAQKNPTAFYLCASSTGGGSPLHFGNGTRLTVT.

The gene calls are TRBV4-2 and TRBJ2-5; 7 positions agree with TRBD2. Germline lookup yields CDR1 LGHNA and CDR2 YNFKEQ. The CDR3 has 13 residues. V gave up 5 bases and J gave up 4 bases; unmatched junction bases: 4. The CDR3 protein is CASSTREGETQYF. In nucleotides, the CDR3 is TGTGCCAGCAGCACCAGGGAGGGAGAGACCCAGTACTTC.

The CDR3 loop is CAWSPAGVEAFF. The CDR3 coding sequence is TGTGCCTGGAGCCCCGCGGGGGTTGAAGCTTTCTTT. The chain couples TRBV30 to TRBJ1-1; possible D gene TRBD1, 5 bases. This CDR3 comprises 12 residues. V was trimmed by 3 bases and J by 7 bases, leaving 12 bases between them. The germline gives CDR1 GTSNPN, CDR2 SVGIG (reference sequence).

This clone was seen more than once but under ten times. The gene calls are TRBV18 and TRBJ2-7; 7 nucleotides match TRBD2. Germline CDR1 reads KGHSH; CDR2 reads LQKENI. After removal of 2 bases from V and 0 bases from J, the junction contained 16 bases not matched to a gene. This CDR3 has 19 amino acids. Here the CDR3 DNA reads TGTGCCAGCTCACCAAACCGGGGGGTGGATCCCGGGCCCTCCTACGAGCAGTACTTC. This sequence encodes CASSPNRGVDPGPSYEQYF. Using reference TRBV18 and TRBJ2-7 for the parts outside the CDR3, the full variable domain is NAGVMQNPRHLVRRRGQEARLRCSPMKGHSHVYWYRQLPEEGLKFMVYLQKENIIDESGMPKERFSAEFPKEGPSILRIQQVVRGDSAAYFCASSPNRGVDPGPSYEQYFGPGTRLTVT.

This chain uses TRBV30 with TRBJ2-7; D call uncertain. The CDR3 runs 12 residues. Per germline, CDR1 GTSNPN and CDR2 SVGIG (reference sequence). Deletions cut 2 bases from V and 4 bases from J, with 9 bases between. For the CDR3, the DNA is TGTGCCTGGAGTAAGGGTGGGTACGAGCAGTACTTC. Encoded protein: CAWSKGGYEQYF.

This rearrangement joins TRBV7-6 to TRBJ1-1; D is ambiguous. There are 12 residues in the CDR3. Germline CDR1 and CDR2: SGHVS and FNYEAQ. Trimming removed 3 bases from V and 9 bases from J, with 11 bases in between. CDR3 bases: TGTGCCAGCAGCTTTGGAGACAAGAAAGCTTTCTTT. This encodes CASSFGDKKAFF.

This clone was seen a few times. The chain carries TRBV27 and TRBJ1-5, with D maybe TRBD1 (6 bases). The CDR3 runs 17 residues. CDR1 and CDR2 (germline): MNHEY, SMNVEV (reference sequence). V gave up 5 bases and J gave up 0 bases, with 17 bases separating them. DNA of the CDR3: TGTGCCAGCAGTACTGGACAGCGGAGAGGTAGCAATCAGCCCCAGCATTTT. Protein product: CASSTGQRRGSNQPQHF.

The genes are TRBV6-2 or TRBV6-3 and TRBJ1-1, with D possibly TRBD1 on 5 matching bases. CDR1 MNHEY and CDR2 SVGEGT come from the germline V gene. CDR3 length equals 15 residues. Deletions cut 2 bases from V and 4 bases from J, with 14 bases between. This CDR3 is CASSYTPQGITEAFF. Here the CDR3 DNA reads TGTGCCAGCAGTTACACACCCCAGGGAATCACTGAAGCTTTCTTT.

The chain combines TRBV7-2 with TRBJ2-3, with D perhaps TRBD1 (5 bases). The germline CDR1 and CDR2 sequences are SGHTA and FQGNSA. The CDR3 sequence is 14 residues long. V was cut by 3 bases and J by 2 bases, with 9 bases left in between. The CDR3 DNA reads TGTGCCAGCAGCTTGAGACAGAACACAGATACGCAGTATTTT. Protein sequence: CASSLRQNTDTQYF.

The chain recombines TRBV2 with TRBJ1-2; no clear D. The V and J ends lost 5 bases and 7 bases respectively, with 17 bases between them. Germline assignment: CDR1 SNHLY and CDR2 FYNNEI. The CDR3 totals 14 residues. CDR3 bases: TGTGCCAGCAGTACCCCGGGGAGGGAAGGTGGCTACACCTTC. Amino acids: CASSTPGREGGYTF. The full variable domain, its missing parts supplied by reference TRBV2 and TRBJ1-2, is EPEVTQTPSHQVTQMGQEVILRCVPISNHLYFYWYRQILGQKVEFLVSFYNNEISEKSEIFDDQFSVERPDGSNFTLKIRSTKLEDSAMYFCASSTPGREGGYTFGSGTRLTVV.

This chain joins TRBV5-1 and TRBJ1-2; no firm D call. V was trimmed by 0 bases and J by 5 bases, leaving 11 bases between them. Germline CDR1 and CDR2: SGHRS and YFSETQ. The CDR3 totals 14 residues. The CDR3 DNA is TGCGCCAGCAGCTTGGGGGTCGTGGCTTATGGCTACACCTTC. Translation gives CASSLGVVAYGYTF.